The next 14 T cell receptor beta chains were all read from a single sample in a study of blood T cell repertoires in COVID-19 (dated by TCRdb to 2020 to 2022). Libraries were prepared through the immunoSEQ multiplex PCR assay. Entries here come from immuneACCESS through TCRdb and include only in-frame sequences with V and J called. Some clones fail to appear in such tables; in the studies checked, an unresolved V gene covers under half of the shortfall, and the cause of the remainder is unknown. The sample yields tens of thousands of clones; about 86% were counted once. The top ten clonotypes cover approximately 21% of the sample. The specimen was peripheral blood. The receptor set was obtained from a woman of 80 years or more in a cohort sampled during active or convalescent COVID-19.

This clone was detected once. The chain joins TRBV12-3 or TRBV12-4 to TRBJ2-3; D not certain. CDR3 length: 11 residues. With 8 bases removed from V and 5 bases from J, the gap between germline ends came to 8 bases. The DNA for the CDR3 is TGTGCCAGCGGCTTGGTAGATACGCAGTATTTT. Amino acids: CASGLVDTQYF.

This clone has a single count. V gene TRBV27 combines with J gene TRBJ1-1; possible D gene TRBD1, 6 bases. The V gene's germline CDR1 is MNHEY and CDR2 SMNVEV (reference sequence). The CDR3 consists of 17 residues. Trimming cost V 2 bases and J 5 bases, with 21 bases left between them. CDR3 nucleotides: TGTGCCAGCAGTTTAGTCTCCGGGGGGCGAAGTAGAACTGAAGCTTTCTTT. Its translation: CASSLVSGGRSRTEAFF.

The chain is built from TRBV15 and TRBJ1-3, with D possibly matching TRBD1 (6 bases). Looked up from germline, CDR1 is LNHNV and CDR2 is YYDKDF (reference sequence). Trimming removed 5 bases from V and 0 bases from J, with 17 bases in between. The CDR3 length is 17 residues. CDR3: CATSFETGLSSGNTIYF. CDR3 bases: TGTGCCACCAGCTTCGAGACAGGTTTAAGCTCTGGAAACACCATATATTTT.

This sequence joins TRBV28 and TRBJ2-3, with 11 bases matching TRBD2. Germline CDR1 and CDR2: MDHEN and SYDVKM. V shed 5 bases, J shed 4 bases, and the junction held 8 bases outside the gene matches. The CDR3 runs 16 residues. The CDR3 reads CASSQPSGRLADTQYF. The CDR3 DNA reads as TGTGCCAGCAGTCAACCTAGCGGGAGGCTTGCAGATACGCAGTATTTT.

The chain employs TRBV19 and TRBJ1-1, with D perhaps matching TRBD1 (6 bases). The ends were cut back, 1 base at V and 4 bases at J, with 19 bases in the middle. This CDR3 contains 17 residues. Germline V gives CDR1 LNHDA, CDR2 SQIVND (reference sequence). The CDR3 sequence: CASSIGGGARGSTEAFF. The DNA for the CDR3 is TGTGCCAGTAGTATAGGGGGTGGGGCCAGGGGAAGCACTGAAGCTTTCTTT.

V is TRBV3-1 (or the pseudogene TRBV3-2) and J is TRBJ1-2, with TRBD1 matching 7 bases. V gave up 4 bases and J gave up 8 bases; unmatched junction bases: 7. The CDR3 length is 13 residues. In germline, CDR1 is LGHDT, CDR2 YNNKEL (reference sequence). CDR3 coding DNA: TGTGCCAGCAGCCGGATACAGGGGCAAGGCTACACCTTC. It is translated as CASSRIQGQGYTF.

The chain links TRBV28 to TRBJ2-7, with 10 bases aligning to TRBD2. CDR3 size: 18 residues. CDR1 MDHEN and CDR2 SYDVKM come from the germline V gene. J lost 6 bases, V lost 5 bases, and 19 bases had no gene match. The DNA of the CDR3 is TGTGCCAGCAGTATAATGGCGCCCGGTTCTAGCGGGGGTTCCGAGCAGTACTTC. Translated, it gives CASSIMAPGSSGGSEQYF.

CDR3 residues: CASSIGQGGGYTF. DNA for the CDR3: TGTGCCAGTAGTATCGGACAGGGGGGCGGCTACACCTTC. The rearrangement joins TRBV19 to TRBJ1-2, with 10 bases that match TRBD1. This CDR3 spans 13 amino acids. J lost 8 bases, V lost 3 bases, and 3 bases had no gene match. Per the germline V gene, CDR1 is LNHDA and CDR2 is SQIVND (reference sequence).

This clone has only one observation. The J gene is TRBJ2-5, the V gene TRBV27; TRBD1 matches at 8 bases. The V and J ends lost 3 bases and 1 base, in that order; junction bases with no gene match: 4. Germline V CDR1 and CDR2: MNHEY, SMNVEV (reference sequence). The CDR3 totals 15 residues. For the CDR3, the DNA is TGTGCCAGCAGTTTGCTCAGGGGGCCCCAAGAGACCCAGTACTTC. Encoded protein: CASSLLRGPQETQYF.

The V gene is TRBV5-6, the J gene TRBJ2-3; 7 nucleotides align to TRBD2. Trimming removed 5 bases from V and 0 bases from J; junction bases left unmatched: 6. The CDR3 is 15 amino acids. CDR1 and CDR2 (germline): SGHDT, YYEEEE. This CDR3 reads CASRTGGSSTDTQYF. The CDR3 DNA follows: TGTGCCAGCAGAACGGGGGGTTCTAGCACAGATACGCAGTATTTT.

This clone was detected only once. V is TRBV7-9 and J is TRBJ2-1, with 7 bases lining up with TRBD2. This CDR3 is 15 amino acids long. Germline CDR1 and CDR2: SEHNR and FQNEAQ (reference sequence). After removal of 3 bases from V and 4 bases from J, the junction contained 6 bases not matched to a gene. CDR3 in amino acids: CASSLPSGLYNEQFF. CDR3 nucleotides: TGTGCCAGCAGCTTGCCTAGCGGATTGTACAATGAGCAGTTCTTC.

The chain has TRBV5-1 and TRBJ1-5; 12 bases line up with TRBD1. Germline V CDR1 and CDR2: SGHRS, YFSETQ. The CDR3 is 16 amino acids. V shed 4 bases, J shed 3 bases, and the junction held 5 bases outside the gene matches. The CDR3, as DNA: TGCGCCAGCAGCGCTGGGACAGGGGGCCTCAATCAGCCCCAGCATTTT. It specifies CASSAGTGGLNQPQHF.

The chain combines TRBV2 with TRBJ1-1; TRBD1 agrees at 7 bases. V lost 5 bases to trimming and J lost 0 bases; unmatched junction nucleotides: 6. CDR3 length: 15 amino acids. Germline assignment: CDR1 SNHLY and CDR2 FYNNEI. The CDR3 DNA is TGTGCCAGCAGTCTCCGGGACAGTCTGAACACTGAAGCTTTCTTT. It encodes CASSLRDSLNTEAFF.

The chain uses TRBV5-5 and TRBJ2-3; maybe TRBD1 (6 bases). There are 17 residues in the CDR3. From germline, CDR1 is SGHKS and CDR2 YYEKEE (reference sequence). V lost 3 bases and J lost 0, with 17 bases in between. This CDR3 reads CASSSPPQGPSTDTQYF. In nucleotides, the CDR3 is TGTGCCAGCAGCTCCCCTCCTCAGGGGCCAAGCACAGATACGCAGTATTTT.